The 25 T cell receptor beta chains reported below all come from one sample, sequenced in a study of prognosis after radiotherapy for stage I lung cancer. TCR beta CDR3 amplification from genomic DNA was performed by two-round multiplex PCR. Every TRBV and TRBJ gene had its own specific primer in first-round PCR. A single record per CDR3 protein comes from TCRdb applying MiXCR to the multiplex PCR reads. The table has about 20,000 distinct CDR3 sequences, roughly 41% seen once. Sample: PBMCs, taken before or after stereotactic body radiation therapy (not recorded which). Receptors were obtained from a donor aged 50 or older with non-small cell lung cancer.

In this sample, this clonotype turned up many times. It may be a read error: a sequence one base away is much more abundant. The CDR3, as DNA: TGTGCCAGCAGCGGACTAGCGGGCGCAGATACGCAGTATTTT. Translated: CASSGLAGADTQYF. The chain links TRBV6-1 to TRBJ2-3; 11 bases line up with TRBD2. Germline V gives CDR1 MNHNS, CDR2 SASEGT. The length of the CDR3 is 14 residues. The V gene end was trimmed by 6 bases and the J gene end by 4 bases; junction bases not matched to a gene: 3.

The chain has TRBV29-1 and TRBJ2-1; a possible D gene is TRBD2 (7 bases). Per germline, CDR1 SQVTM and CDR2 ANQGSEA. V shed 0 bases and J shed 6 bases, with 12 bases lying between them. This CDR3 is built from 14 residues. CDR3 bases: TGCAGCGTTGAAGACAGGGGAGGGCTCAATGAGCAGTTCTTC. Its protein product is CSVEDRGGLNEQFF.

This clonotype was seen ten or more times. The rearrangement uses TRBV2 and TRBJ1-5; 7 bases are shared with TRBD1. After removal of 7 bases from V and 2 bases from J, the junction contained 5 bases not matched to a gene. CDR3 length: 14 residues. Germline CDR1 is SNHLY and CDR2 is FYNNEI. CDR3 in amino acids: CASTRGEGNQPQHF. The CDR3 bases are TGTGCCAGCACCAGGGGGGAAGGCAATCAGCCCCAGCATTTT.

Within the sample, this clonotype is medium-sized (0.01 to 0.1%). The J gene is TRBJ2-2, the V gene TRBV11-2; D is uncertain. V was clipped by 7 bases and J by 4 bases, with 10 bases between them. The CDR3 loop spans 13 amino acids. Germline V gene sequence: CDR1 SGHAT, CDR2 FQNNGV. CDR3 DNA: TGTGCCAGCACCCCGCGGCCCACCGGGGAGCTGTTTTTT. Residues: CASTPRPTGELFF.

As to this clonotype: A much larger clone differs by one base, so this may be a read error. The chain joins TRBV10-3 to TRBJ1-2, with D possibly being TRBD1 (6 bases). The CDR3 totals 12 residues. Trimming took 10 bases from V and 5 from J, leaving 14 bases between them. Germline lookup yields CDR1 ENHRY and CDR2 SYGVKD. CDR3 sequence reads: CATTQGEYGYTF. The DNA for the CDR3 is TGTGCCACCACACAGGGAGAATATGGCTACACCTTC.

The V gene is TRBV7-9, the J gene TRBJ1-2; 8 positions agree with TRBD1. In germline, CDR1 is SEHNR, CDR2 FQNEAQ (reference sequence). The CDR3 length is 15 residues. Trimming removed 6 bases from V and 7 bases from J; junction bases left unmatched: 13. CDR3 sequence: CASRPYLDRDGGYTF. The CDR3 coding sequence is TGTGCCAGCAGGCCATATTTGGACAGGGATGGTGGCTACACCTTC.

The sample holds many counts of this clonotype. The chain's CDR3 is CSARLAGDTGELFF. The CDR3 DNA is TGCAGTGCTAGACTAGCGGGAGACACCGGGGAGCTGTTTTTT. The V and J genes are TRBV20-1 and TRBJ2-2; 10 nucleotides align to TRBD2. CDR3 length equals 14 residues. The ends lost 2 bases at V and 3 bases at J; junction bases unmatched: 0. CDR1 is DFQATT, CDR2 SNEGSKA, per germline (reference sequence).

This clonotype has at least ten counts. V is TRBV4-1 and J is TRBJ2-7, with TRBD1 matching 7 bases. Germline CDR1 reads MGHRA; CDR2 reads YSYEKL. J lost 2 bases, V lost 1 base, and 2 bases had no gene match. There are 14 residues in the CDR3. This CDR3 reads CASSQGTGPYEQYF. DNA for the CDR3: TGCGCCAGCAGCCAAGGGACAGGACCCTACGAGCAGTACTTC.

This sequence joins TRBV6-2 or TRBV6-3 and TRBJ2-7, with TRBD2 as a possible D gene (6 bases). Trimming stripped 5 bases from V and 1 base from J, with 12 bases between. This CDR3 spans 14 amino acids. From germline, CDR1 is MNHEY and CDR2 SVGEGT. CDR3 nucleotides: TGTGCCAGCAGTGAACACGGGAGTTCCTACGAGCAGTACTTC. Translating it yields CASSEHGSSYEQYF.

The chain links TRBV6-2 or TRBV6-3 to TRBJ2-3; D unresolved. This CDR3 has 14 residues. Per germline, CDR1 MNHEY and CDR2 SVGEGT. V lost 5 bases and J 6 bases, leaving 15 bases between the germline ends. For the CDR3, the DNA is TGTGCCAGCAGTGAAAAATTCCTTCGGGATACGCAGTATTTT. Translating gives CASSEKFLRDTQYF.

This clonotype has a count of ten or more. The genes are TRBV7-9 and TRBJ2-7; D gene unclear. V lost 1 base and J lost 0, with 10 bases in between. Germline V gene data show CDR1 as SEHNR and CDR2 as FQNEAQ (reference sequence). There are 15 residues in the CDR3. CDR3 nucleotide sequence: TGTGCCAGCAGCTTAGGCTTTGTGAGCTCCTACGAGCAGTACTTC. This codes for CASSLGFVSSYEQYF.

This clonotype was detected ten times or more. The chain recombines TRBV9 with TRBJ1-2; 9 bases line up with TRBD1. This CDR3 has 16 residues. Germline lookup yields CDR1 SGDLS and CDR2 YYNGEE. V shed 3 bases, J shed 6 bases, and the junction held 12 bases outside the gene matches. DNA of the CDR3: TGTGCCAGCAGCGCGATTCCGGGACAGGGAATCGATGGCTACACCTTC. This sequence encodes CASSAIPGQGIDGYTF.

This clonotype came up many times. The chain carries TRBV24-1 and TRBJ2-1, with D possibly being TRBD1 (6 bases). This CDR3 is 14 amino acids long. The germline V gene encodes CDR1 KGHDR and CDR2 SFDVKD. V was cut by 3 bases and J by 7 bases, with 12 bases left in between. Written as DNA, the CDR3 is TGTGCCACCAGTGATCGGACAGTTAGAAATGAGCAGTTCTTC. Residues: CATSDRTVRNEQFF.

Comments on this clonotype: The junction departs from the called germline gene at one end, perhaps through a read error. The chain carries TRBV7-3 and TRBJ2-2; the match to TRBD2 covers 7 bases. This CDR3 is built from 15 residues. The germline gives CDR1 SGHTA, CDR2 FQGTGA. The CDR3: CASSSTSANTGELLF. CDR3 DNA: TGTGCCAGCAGCTCAACTAGCGCGAACACCGGGGAGCTGCTTTTT.

Note on this clonotype: With only one base between it and a far larger clone, this is likely a read error. CDR3 bases: TGTGCCAGCGCACTAGCGGGTATCCATGAGCAGTTCTTC. This gives the protein CASALAGIHEQFF. J is TRBJ2-1 and V is TRBV11-2; 9 bases are shared with TRBD2. Germline CDR1 and CDR2: SGHAT and FQNNGV. The V gene end was trimmed by 8 bases and the J gene end by 8 bases; junction bases not matched to a gene: 7. CDR3 size: 13 residues.

The rearrangement links TRBV12-3 or TRBV12-4 to TRBJ2-7; TRBD2 is a possible D gene (7 bases). The CDR3 has 14 residues. V lost 6 bases, J lost 6 bases, and 18 bases lay in between. The CDR3 loop is CASRLYGGLSEQYF. In DNA, the CDR3 is TGTGCCAGCAGACTATACGGGGGGCTAAGCGAGCAGTACTTC.

The table lists this clonotype with many counts. Germline is not matched at one junction end, which may reflect a read error. V is TRBV7-7 and J is TRBJ1-1, with a tentative D call TRBD1 (6 bases). The germline V gene encodes CDR1 SSHAT and CDR2 FNYEAQ (reference sequence). CDR3 size: 14 residues. DNA of the CDR3: TGTGCTAGCAGTCGTAGGGGGAGGAACACTGAAGCTTTCTTT. Amino acid sequence: CASSRRGRNTEAFF.

This clonotype came up many times. V is TRBV11-2 and J is TRBJ2-7; a possible D gene is TRBD2 (6 bases). Germline V CDR1 and CDR2: SGHAT, FQNNGV. This CDR3 region has 14 residues. Trimming took off 5 bases at V and 5 bases at J, with 16 bases between the two ends. The CDR3 is CASSDTPGSNEQYF. CDR3 sequence (DNA): TGTGCCAGCAGCGATACCCCCGGGAGTAACGAGCAGTACTTC.

This clonotype was seen repeatedly, ten times or more. V and J are TRBV5-1 and TRBJ2-7; 8 nucleotides align to TRBD2. The ends lost 0 bases at V and 5 bases at J; junction bases unmatched: 4. The CDR3 totals 14 residues. CDR1 is SGHRS and CDR2 is YFSETQ in the germline V gene. The CDR3 DNA reads as TGCGCCAGCAGCTTGGTCGGGAGGGCCAACGAGCAGTACTTC. This codes for CASSLVGRANEQYF. Variable domain in full (rest from reference TRBV5-1 and TRBJ2-7): KAGVTQTPRYLIKTRGQQVTLSCSPISGHRSVSWYQQTPGQGLQFLFEYFSETQRNKGNFPGRFSGRQFSNSRSEMNVSTLELGDSALYLCASSLVGRANEQYFGPGTRLTVT.

Points on this clonotype: This likely stems from a read error, as it lies one base from a far larger clone. V gene TRBV7-2 combines with J gene TRBJ2-7; D ambiguous. Germline V gives CDR1 SGHTA, CDR2 FQGNSA. The V gene lost 5 bases and the J gene lost 0 bases, with 8 bases spanning the gap. The CDR3 covers 13 residues. The CDR3: CASSIGSSYEQYF. In DNA form, the CDR3 reads TGTGCCAGCAGCATCGGAAGCTCCTACGAGCAGTACTTC.

In this sample, this clonotype turned up many times. The chain combines TRBV5-1 with TRBJ2-4, with a weak D call TRBD2 (6 bases). This CDR3 comprises 13 residues. CDR1 and CDR2 (germline): SGHRS, YFSETQ. The ends were cut back, 2 bases at V and 6 bases at J, with 9 bases in the middle. The CDR3 nucleotides are TGCGCCAGCAGCTTCCGGGACTTAAACATTCAGTACTTC. Translated: CASSFRDLNIQYF.

The table lists this clonotype with many counts. The chain couples TRBV2 to TRBJ2-5, with unresolved D. The CDR3 runs to 12 residues. Germline V lookup: CDR1 SNHLY, CDR2 FYNNEI. The V end lost 4 bases, the J end lost 2 bases, and 5 bases lay between the germline ends. The CDR3 sequence is CASSAGQETQYF. The CDR3 nucleotides read TGTGCCAGCAGTGCTGGACAAGAGACCCAGTACTTC.

This clonotype was observed at least ten times. V is TRBV9 and J is TRBJ2-2; 8 bases are shared with TRBD2. Germline V gene data show CDR1 as SGDLS and CDR2 as YYNGEE. V trimming: 4 bases; J trimming: 0 bases; junction bases outside the gene matches: 8. This CDR3 contains 17 residues. As DNA, the CDR3 is TGTGCCAGCAGCCCCCCTACGGGAGGGGCGAACACCGGGGAGCTGTTTTTT. Translating it yields CASSPPTGGANTGELFF.

This clonotype was observed at least ten times. J is TRBJ2-1 and V is TRBV7-9; the D gene is possibly TRBD1 (6 bases). Trimming cost V 1 base and J 4 bases, with 11 bases left between them. The germline gives CDR1 SEHNR, CDR2 FQNEAQ (reference sequence). The CDR3 consists of 15 residues. CDR3 protein: CASSLEGGAYNEQFF. The CDR3 DNA reads as TGTGCCAGCAGCTTAGAAGGGGGAGCTTACAATGAGCAGTTCTTC.

This clonotype was picked up many times. This chain connects TRBV5-6 to TRBJ1-2; possible D gene TRBD1, 5 bases. The V gene lost 3 bases and the J gene lost 7 bases, with 7 bases spanning the gap. Germline CDR1 SGHDT, CDR2 YYEEEE. The length of the CDR3 is 11 residues. The CDR3 is CASSWDLGYTF. In DNA form, the CDR3 reads TGTGCCAGCAGCTGGGACCTTGGCTACACCTTC. Drawing the rest from reference TRBV5-6 and TRBJ1-2, the complete variable domain is DAGVTQSPTHLIKTRGQQVTLRCSPKSGHDTVSWYQQALGQGPQFIFQYYEEEERQRGNFPDRFSGHQFPNYSSELNVNALLLGDSALYLCASSWDLGYTFGSGTRLTVV.